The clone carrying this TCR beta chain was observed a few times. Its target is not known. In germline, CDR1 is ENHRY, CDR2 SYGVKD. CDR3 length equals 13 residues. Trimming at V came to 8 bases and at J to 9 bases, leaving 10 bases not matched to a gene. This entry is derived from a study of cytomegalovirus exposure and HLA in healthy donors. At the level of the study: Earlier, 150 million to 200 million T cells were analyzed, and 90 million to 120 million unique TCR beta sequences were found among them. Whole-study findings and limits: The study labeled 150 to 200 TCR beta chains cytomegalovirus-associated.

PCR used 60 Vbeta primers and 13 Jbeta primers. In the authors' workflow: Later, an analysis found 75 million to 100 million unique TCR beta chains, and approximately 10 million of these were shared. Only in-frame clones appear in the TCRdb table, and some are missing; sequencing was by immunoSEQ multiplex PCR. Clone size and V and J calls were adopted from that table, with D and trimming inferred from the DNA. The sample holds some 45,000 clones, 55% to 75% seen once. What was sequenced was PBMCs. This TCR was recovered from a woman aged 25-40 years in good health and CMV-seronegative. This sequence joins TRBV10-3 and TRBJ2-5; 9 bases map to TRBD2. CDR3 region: CAIGGLAGSAQYF. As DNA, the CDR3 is TGTGCCATCGGCGGGCTAGCGGGGTCGGCCCAGTACTTC.